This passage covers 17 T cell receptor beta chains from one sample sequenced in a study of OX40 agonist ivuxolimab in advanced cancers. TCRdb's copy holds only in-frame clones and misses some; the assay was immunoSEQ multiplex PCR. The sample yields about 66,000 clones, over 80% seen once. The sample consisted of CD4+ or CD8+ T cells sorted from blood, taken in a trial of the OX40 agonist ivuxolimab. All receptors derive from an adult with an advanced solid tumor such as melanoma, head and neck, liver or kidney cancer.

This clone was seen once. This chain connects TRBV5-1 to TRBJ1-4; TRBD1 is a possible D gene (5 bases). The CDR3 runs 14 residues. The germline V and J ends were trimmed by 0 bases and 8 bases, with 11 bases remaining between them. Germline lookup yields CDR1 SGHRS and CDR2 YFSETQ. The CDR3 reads CASSLGQNREKLFF. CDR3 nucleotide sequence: TGCGCCAGCAGCTTGGGACAGAATCGCGAAAAACTGTTTTTT.

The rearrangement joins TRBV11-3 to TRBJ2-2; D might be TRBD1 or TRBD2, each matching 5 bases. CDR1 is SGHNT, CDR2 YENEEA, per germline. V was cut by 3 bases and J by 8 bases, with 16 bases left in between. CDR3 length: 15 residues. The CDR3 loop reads CASSFFRDGIGELFF. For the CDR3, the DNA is TGTGCCAGCAGCTTCTTCCGGGACGGAATAGGGGAGCTGTTTTTT.

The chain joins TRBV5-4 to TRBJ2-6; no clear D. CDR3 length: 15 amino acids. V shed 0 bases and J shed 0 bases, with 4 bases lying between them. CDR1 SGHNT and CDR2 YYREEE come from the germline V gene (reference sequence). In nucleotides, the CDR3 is TGTGCCAGCAGCTTGGGAGACTCTGGGGCCAACGTCCTGACTTTC. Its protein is CASSLGDSGANVLTF.

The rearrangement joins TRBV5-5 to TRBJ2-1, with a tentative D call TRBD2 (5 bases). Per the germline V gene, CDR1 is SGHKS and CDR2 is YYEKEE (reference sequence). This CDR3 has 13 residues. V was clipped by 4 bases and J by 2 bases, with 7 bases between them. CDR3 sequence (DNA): TGTGCCAGCAGCCCAGCGGCCTACAATGAGCAGTTCTTC. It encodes CASSPAAYNEQFF.

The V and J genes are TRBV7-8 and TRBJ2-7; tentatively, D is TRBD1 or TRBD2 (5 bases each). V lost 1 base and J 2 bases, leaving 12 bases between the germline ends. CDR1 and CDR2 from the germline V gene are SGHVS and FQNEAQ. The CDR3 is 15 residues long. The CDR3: CASSLVRDPTYEQYF. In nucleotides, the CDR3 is TGTGCCAGCAGCTTAGTCCGGGACCCGACCTACGAGCAGTACTTC.

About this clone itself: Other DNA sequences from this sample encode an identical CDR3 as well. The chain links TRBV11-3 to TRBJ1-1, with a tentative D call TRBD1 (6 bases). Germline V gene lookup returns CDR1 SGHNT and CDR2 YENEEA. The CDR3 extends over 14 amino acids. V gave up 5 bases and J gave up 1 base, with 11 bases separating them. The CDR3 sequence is CASSVGHSNTEAFF. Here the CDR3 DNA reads TGTGCCAGCAGCGTGGGACACTCGAACACTGAAGCTTTCTTT.

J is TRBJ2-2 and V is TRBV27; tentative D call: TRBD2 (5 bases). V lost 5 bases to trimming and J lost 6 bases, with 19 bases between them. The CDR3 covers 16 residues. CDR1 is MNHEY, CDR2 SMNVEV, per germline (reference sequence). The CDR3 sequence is CASSRSGGVISGELFF. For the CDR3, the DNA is TGTGCCAGCAGTCGATCAGGAGGCGTTATCTCCGGGGAGCTGTTTTTT.

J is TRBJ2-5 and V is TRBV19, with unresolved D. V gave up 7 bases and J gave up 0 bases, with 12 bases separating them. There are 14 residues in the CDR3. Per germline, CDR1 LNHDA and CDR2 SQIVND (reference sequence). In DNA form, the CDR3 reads TGTGCCAGTACCCCCGCCGGGTACCAAGAGACCCAGTACTTC. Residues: CASTPAGYQETQYF.

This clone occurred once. As DNA, the CDR3 is TGTGCCAGCAGCGCCGGGACAGGGCTTGAGTTCTTC. Protein: CASSAGTGLEFF. The chain has TRBV5-6 and TRBJ2-1; 9 bases match TRBD1. CDR1 and CDR2 (germline): SGHDT, YYEEEE. V trimming: 4 bases; J trimming: 14 bases; junction bases outside the gene matches: 7. The CDR3 contains 12 residues.

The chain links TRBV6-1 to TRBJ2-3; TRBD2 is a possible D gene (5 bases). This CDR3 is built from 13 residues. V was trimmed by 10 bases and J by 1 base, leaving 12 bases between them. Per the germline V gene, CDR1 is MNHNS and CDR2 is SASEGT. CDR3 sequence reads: CATWTPGTDTQYF. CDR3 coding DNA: TGTGCCACCTGGACTCCCGGCACAGATACGCAGTATTTT.

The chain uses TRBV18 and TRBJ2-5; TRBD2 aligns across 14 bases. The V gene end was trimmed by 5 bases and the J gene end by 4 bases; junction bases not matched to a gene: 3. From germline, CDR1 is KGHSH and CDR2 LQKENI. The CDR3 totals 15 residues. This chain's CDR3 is CASSEGLAGGETQYF. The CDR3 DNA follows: TGTGCCAGCTCAGAAGGACTAGCGGGAGGAGAGACCCAGTACTTC.

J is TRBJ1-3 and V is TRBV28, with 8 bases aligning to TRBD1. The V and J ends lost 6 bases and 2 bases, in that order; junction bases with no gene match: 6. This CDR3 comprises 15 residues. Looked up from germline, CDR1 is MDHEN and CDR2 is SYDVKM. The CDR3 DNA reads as TGTGCCAGCAGAGCGACGACAGGGGCTGGAAACACCATATATTTT. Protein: CASRATTGAGNTIYF.

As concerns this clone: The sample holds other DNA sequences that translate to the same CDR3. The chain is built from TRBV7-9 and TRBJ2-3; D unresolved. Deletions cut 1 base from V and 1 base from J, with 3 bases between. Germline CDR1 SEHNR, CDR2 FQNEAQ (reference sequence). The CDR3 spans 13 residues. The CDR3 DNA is TGTGCCAGCAGCTTAGAGGGCACAGATACGCAGTATTTT. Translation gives CASSLEGTDTQYF. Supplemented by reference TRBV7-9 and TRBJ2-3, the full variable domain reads DTGVSQNPRHKITKRGQNVTFRCDPISEHNRLYWYRQTLGQGPEFLTYFQNEAQLEKSRLLSDRFSAERPKGSFSTLEIQRTEQGDSAMYLCASSLEGTDTQYFGPGTRLTVL.

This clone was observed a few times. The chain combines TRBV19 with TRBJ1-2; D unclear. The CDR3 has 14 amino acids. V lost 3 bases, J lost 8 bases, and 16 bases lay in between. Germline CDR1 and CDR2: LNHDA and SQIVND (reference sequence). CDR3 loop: CASSITRGSGGYTF. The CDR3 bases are TGTGCCAGTAGTATCACCCGGGGTTCGGGAGGCTACACCTTC.

In DNA form, the CDR3 reads TGTGCCAGCAGCCGAGGACTAGCGGGACGCACAGATACGCAGTATTTT. It translates to CASSRGLAGRTDTQYF. This chain links TRBV7-2 with TRBJ2-3; 12 bases align to TRBD2. V trimming: 5 bases; J trimming: 1 base; junction bases outside the gene matches: 4. The CDR3 is 16 residues long. The V gene's germline CDR1 is SGHTA and CDR2 FQGNSA.

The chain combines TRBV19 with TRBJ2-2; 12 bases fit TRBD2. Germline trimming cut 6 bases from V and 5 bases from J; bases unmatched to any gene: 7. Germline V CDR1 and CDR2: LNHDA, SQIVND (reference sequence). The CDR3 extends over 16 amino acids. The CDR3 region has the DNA TGTGCCAGTAGCTTCTCGACTAGCGGGAGTACCGGGGAGCTGTTTTTT. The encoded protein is CASSFSTSGSTGELFF.

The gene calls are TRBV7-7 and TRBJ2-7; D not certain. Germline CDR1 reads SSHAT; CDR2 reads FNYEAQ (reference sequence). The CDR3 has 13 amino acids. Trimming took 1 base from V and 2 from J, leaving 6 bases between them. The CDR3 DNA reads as TGTGCCAGCAGCTTAGGGAAAACCTACGAGCAGTACTTC. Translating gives CASSLGKTYEQYF.